This T cell receptor (beta chain) was captured in a study of cytomegalovirus exposure and HLA in healthy donors. Broader study findings: Reportedly, diagnosis of cytomegalovirus status by the classifier showed high specificity and sensitivity. First-cohort TCR clusters were later found to tend to co-occur in the roughly 120 validation repertoires.

CDR1 is MNHEY and CDR2 is SMNVEV in the germline V gene (reference sequence). With 4 bases clipped from V and 7 bases from J, the junction kept 8 bases outside the gene matches. This CDR3 is built from 14 residues. Remarks on this clone: Its antigen is as yet unknown.

The data were produced by immunoSEQ multiplex PCR, yet TCRdb's version contains in-frame clones alone and is incomplete. The repertoire has 200,000 or so clones, 87% of them found once; the top ten carry 1.5% to 2.5%. The sample taken for sequencing was PBMCs. The TCR comes from a young woman in good health and CMV-seropositive. This chain connects TRBV27 to TRBJ2-7; 9 bases are a match to TRBD2. The CDR3 nucleotides are TGTGCCAGCAGTTCTGGCGGGAGGGCTGAAGAGCAGTACTTC. It codes for CASSSGGRAEEQYF.